This TCR beta chain was captured by sequencing in a study of blood T cell repertoires in COVID-19. Across the study: T cells, B-cell-depleted T cells, or PBMCs provided the cDNA or gDNA that served as material.

The trim removed 5 bases at V and 8 bases at J, leaving 10 bases unmatched. The CDR3 is made up of 15 amino acids. Germline CDR1 and CDR2: KGHSH and LQKENI. Study processing details: From reference gene primer amplification, estimates of nucleated cell counts were derived. Generated by immunoSEQ multiplex PCR, the TCRdb table keeps only in-frame clones and is missing some. That table is the source of V, J and clone size, and D and trimming were worked out from the DNA. The repertoire includes 190,000 or so clones, around 86% of them detected once, and approximately 2.9% sits in the top ten. The chain carries TRBV18 and TRBJ1-4; 8 bases align to TRBD1. Sequenced: peripheral blood. This sequence was found in a woman aged 30 to 39 with active or convalescent COVID-19. CDR3 loop: CASSTGQGVIEKLFF. DNA for the CDR3: TGTGCCAGCTCAACTGGACAGGGAGTAATAGAAAAACTGTTTTTT.